What follows describes a single T cell receptor beta chain. CDR3 length equals 16 residues. V gave up 7 bases and J gave up 0 bases; unmatched junction bases: 4. The germline gives CDR1 SQVTM, CDR2 ANQGSEA. Produced via immunoSEQ multiplex PCR; TCRdb's table is partial and in-frame only. Here the sample spans fewer than 300,000 clones, 85% to 90% being singletons. The data derive from a study of blood T cell repertoires in COVID-19. What was sequenced was peripheral blood. The sequence was obtained from a woman aged 40 to 49 who had recovered from COVID-19. This chain links TRBV29-1 with TRBJ2-2, with 14 bases identical to TRBD2. CDR3 protein: CSAGLAGGANTGELFF. DNA of the CDR3: TGCAGCGCTGGACTAGCGGGGGGCGCGAACACCGGGGAGCTGTTTTTT.